A selection of T cell receptor beta chains follows, all from one sample in a study of memory CD4+ T cells and cytomegalovirus serostatus. The assay was immunoSEQ multiplex PCR, and TCRdb's table has in-frame clones only and misses some. The table records roughly 48,000 clones, about 83% of them present only once. Sequencing input: memory CD4+ T cells from blood. The receptors were sampled from an adult in good health and CMV-seropositive. Each CDR3 is given with its conserved first and last residue. The order of the fields is D gene, J gene, V gene, clone size, CDR3 length, CDR3 DNA, CDR3 protein. D genes are given only for firm matches. Some rows have no size entry. The others give once, few or many, or a class for an expanded clone.

>NA|TRBJ2-5|TRBV20-1|NA|11
TGCAGTGCTAGATGGAGAGAGACCCAGTACTTC
CSARWRETQYF
>TRBD2|TRBJ2-1|TRBV5-4|NA|16
TGTGCCAGCAGCCGGGCAGGGACTAGGCGATACAATGAGCAGTTCTTC
CASSRAGTRRYNEQFF
>NA|TRBJ2-5|TRBV5-6|NA|15
TGTGCCAGCAGCCCACTCAAGGTGACACAGGAGACCCAGTACTTC
CASSPLKVTQETQYF
>NA|TRBJ2-7|TRBV10-2|NA|12
TGCGCCAGCAGTGAGTCGCGAGACGGGCAGTACTTC
CASSESRDGQYF
>NA|TRBJ1-6|TRBV12-5|NA|15
TGTGCTAGTGGCTTTCGGGTCACCCCCGATTCACCCCTCCACTTT
CASGFRVTPDSPLHF
>NA|TRBJ1-6|TRBV10-2|NA|13
TGCGCCAGCCACGACAGGCTCGGTTCACCCCTCCACTTT
CASHDRLGSPLHF
>TRBD1|TRBJ2-5|TRBV29-1|NA|16
TGCAGCGTTGGTGGGGCCGGGACAGGGGTCCAAGAGACCCAGTACTTC
CSVGGAGTGVQETQYF
>NA|TRBJ1-1|TRBV7-8|NA|15
TGTGCCAGCAGCGGCTCAGGCATGATGAACACTGAAGCTTTCTTT
CASSGSGMMNTEAFF
>NA|TRBJ1-4|TRBV11-2|NA|14
TGTGCCAGCAGCATAGGGTTAGCTAATGAAAAACTGTTTTTT
CASSIGLANEKLFF
>TRBD1|TRBJ2-1|TRBV7-2|NA|13
TGTGCCAGCAGCCCCCAGACAGGGCAAGAGCAGTTCTTC
CASSPQTGQEQFF
>NA|TRBJ2-3|TRBV7-2|NA|16
TGTGCCAGCAGCTTATTTAGGTGGGGGGGCACAGATACGCAGTATTTT
CASSLFRWGGTDTQYF
>TRBD1|TRBJ1-1|TRBV18|NA|16
TGTGCCAGCTCACCGGCCCAGACAGGGCTAAACACTGAAGCTTTCTTT
CASSPAQTGLNTEAFF
>NA|TRBJ2-1|TRBV7-2|NA|13
TGTGCCAGCAGCTTTACCTTACAGGGTGAGCAGTTCTTC
CASSFTLQGEQFF
>NA|TRBJ2-1|TRBV10-1|once|17
TGCGCCAGCAGTGAGTCTCGGGGTGGAGGCCCTTACAATGAGCAGTTCTTC
CASSESRGGGPYNEQFF
>TRBD1|TRBJ2-7|TRBV6-6|NA|15
TGTGCCAGCAGCCCAAGACAGGGTAGCTCCTACGAGCAGTACTTC
CASSPRQGSSYEQYF
>NA|TRBJ1-1|TRBV7-2|NA|14
TGTGCCAGCACCAAACTACCGGGACAAGGAGAAGCTTTCTTT
CASTKLPGQGEAFF
>TRBD1|TRBJ2-5|TRBV5-4|NA|13
TGTGCCAGCAGCGACAGGGTCCAAGAGACCCAGTACTTC
CASSDRVQETQYF
>NA|TRBJ2-6|TRBV7-2|NA|17
TGTGCCAGCAGCTTATCGGGTATGACCTCTGGGGCCAACGTCCTGACTTTC
CASSLSGMTSGANVLTF
>NA|TRBJ1-2|TRBV28|NA|13
TGTGCCAGCAGACAAACAGGGCTCCATGGCTACACCTTC
CASRQTGLHGYTF
>NA|TRBJ1-5|TRBV10-1|NA|13
TGCGCCAGCAGTGAGGGTCTACTTCAGCCCCAGCATTTT
CASSEGLLQPQHF
>NA|TRBJ1-3|TRBV4-3|NA|17
TGCGCCAGCAGCCAAGGACCCCACGGGGCCGGGGGAAACACCATATATTTT
CASSQGPHGAGGNTIYF
>TRBD1|TRBJ1-2|TRBV5-6|NA|13
TGTGCCAGCAGCTTCGGTAGGGGGCACGGCTACACCTTC
CASSFGRGHGYTF
>NA|TRBJ1-2|TRBV29-1|once|13
TGCAGCGTGCCCGGGGCCTTAAGAGAGGGCTACACCTTC
CSVPGALREGYTF
>NA|TRBJ2-7|TRBV7-7|NA|12
TGTGCCAGCAGACCAACGTGGGGCGAGCAGTACTTC
CASRPTWGEQYF